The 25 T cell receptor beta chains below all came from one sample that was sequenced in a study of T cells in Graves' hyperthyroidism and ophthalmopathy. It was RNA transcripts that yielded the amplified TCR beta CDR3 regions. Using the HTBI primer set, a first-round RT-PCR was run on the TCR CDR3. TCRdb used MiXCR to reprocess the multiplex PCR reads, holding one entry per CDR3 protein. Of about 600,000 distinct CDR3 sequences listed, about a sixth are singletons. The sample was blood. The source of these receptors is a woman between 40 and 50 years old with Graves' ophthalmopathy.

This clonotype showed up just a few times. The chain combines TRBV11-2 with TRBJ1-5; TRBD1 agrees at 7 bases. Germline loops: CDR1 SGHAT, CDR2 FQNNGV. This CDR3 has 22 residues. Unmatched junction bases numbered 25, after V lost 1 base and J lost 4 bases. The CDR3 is CASSLAYRDRKPIARLNQPQHF. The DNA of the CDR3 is TGTGCCAGCAGCTTAGCGTACCGGGACAGAAAGCCTATAGCACGTTTGAATCAGCCCCAGCATTTT.

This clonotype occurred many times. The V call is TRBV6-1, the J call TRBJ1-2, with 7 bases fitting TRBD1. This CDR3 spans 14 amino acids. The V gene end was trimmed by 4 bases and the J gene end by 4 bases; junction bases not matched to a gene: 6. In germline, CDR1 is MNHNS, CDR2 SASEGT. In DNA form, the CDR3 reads TGTGCCAGCAGTGGACAGGGCGGAAGCTATGGCTACACCTTC. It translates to CASSGQGGSYGYTF.

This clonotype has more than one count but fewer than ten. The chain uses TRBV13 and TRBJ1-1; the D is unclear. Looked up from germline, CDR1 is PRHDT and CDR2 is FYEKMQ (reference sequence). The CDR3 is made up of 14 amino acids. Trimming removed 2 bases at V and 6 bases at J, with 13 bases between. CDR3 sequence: CASSLYGIRAEAFF. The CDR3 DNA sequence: TGTGCCAGCAGCTTATATGGAATAAGGGCTGAAGCTTTCTTT.

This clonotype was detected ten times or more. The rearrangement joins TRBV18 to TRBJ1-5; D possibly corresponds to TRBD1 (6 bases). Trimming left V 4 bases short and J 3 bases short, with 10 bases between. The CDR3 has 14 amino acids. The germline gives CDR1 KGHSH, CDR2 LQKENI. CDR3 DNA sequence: TGTGCCAGCTCACAACAGGGCGACAATCAGCCCCAGCATTTT. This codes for CASSQQGDNQPQHF.

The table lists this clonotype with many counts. The CDR3, as DNA: TGTGCCAGCAGTCAACAGACAGATACGCAGTATTTT. Its protein is CASSQQTDTQYF. This chain links TRBV28 with TRBJ2-3; D not resolved. Germline CDR1 is MDHEN and CDR2 is SYDVKM. The CDR3 length is 12 residues. Trimming removed 5 bases from V and 3 bases from J, with 6 bases in between.

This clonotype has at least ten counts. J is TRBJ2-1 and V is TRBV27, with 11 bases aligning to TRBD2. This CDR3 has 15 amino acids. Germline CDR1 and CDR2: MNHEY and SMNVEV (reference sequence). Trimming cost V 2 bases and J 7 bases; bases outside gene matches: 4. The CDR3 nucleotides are TGTGCCAGCAGTTTACAACTAGCGGGAGATAATGAGCAGTTCTTC. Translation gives CASSLQLAGDNEQFF.

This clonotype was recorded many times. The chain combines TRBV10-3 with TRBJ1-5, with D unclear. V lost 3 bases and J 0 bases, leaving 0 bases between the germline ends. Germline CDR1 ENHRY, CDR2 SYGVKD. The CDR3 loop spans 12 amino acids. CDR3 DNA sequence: TGTGCCATCAGTGATAGCAATCAGCCCCAGCATTTT. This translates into CAISDSNQPQHF.

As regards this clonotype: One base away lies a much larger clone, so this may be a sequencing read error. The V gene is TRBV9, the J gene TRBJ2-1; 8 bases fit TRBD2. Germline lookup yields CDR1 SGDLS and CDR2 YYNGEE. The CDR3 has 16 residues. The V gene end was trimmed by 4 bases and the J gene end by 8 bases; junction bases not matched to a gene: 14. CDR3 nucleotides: TGTGCCAGCAGCCTAGCGGGTGGCGGGAGGCGGCATGAGCAGTTCTTC. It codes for CASSLAGGGRRHEQFF. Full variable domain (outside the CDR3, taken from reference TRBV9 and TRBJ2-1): DSGVTQTPKHLITATGQRVTLRCSPRSGDLSVYWYQQSLDQGLQFLIQYYNGEERAKGNILERFSAQQFPDLHSELNLSSLELGDSALYFCASSLAGGGRRHEQFFGPGTRLTVL.

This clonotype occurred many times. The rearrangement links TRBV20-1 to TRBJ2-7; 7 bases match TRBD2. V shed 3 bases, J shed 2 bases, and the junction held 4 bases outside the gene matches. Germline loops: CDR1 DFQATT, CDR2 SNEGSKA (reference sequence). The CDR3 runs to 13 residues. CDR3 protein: CSARGTKAYEQYF. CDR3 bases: TGCAGTGCTAGGGGGACTAAGGCCTACGAGCAGTACTTC.

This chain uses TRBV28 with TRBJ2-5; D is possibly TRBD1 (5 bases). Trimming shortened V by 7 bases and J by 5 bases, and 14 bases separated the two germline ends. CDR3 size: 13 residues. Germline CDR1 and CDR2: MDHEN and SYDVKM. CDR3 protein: CASNQRQLETQYF. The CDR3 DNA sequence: TGTGCCAGCAATCAAAGACAGCTCGAGACCCAGTACTTC.

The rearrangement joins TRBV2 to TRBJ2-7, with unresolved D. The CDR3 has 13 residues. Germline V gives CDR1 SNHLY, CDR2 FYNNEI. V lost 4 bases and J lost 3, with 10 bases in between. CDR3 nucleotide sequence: TGTGCCAGCAGTGCAGAGGAGTTCTACGAGCAGTACTTC. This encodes CASSAEEFYEQYF.

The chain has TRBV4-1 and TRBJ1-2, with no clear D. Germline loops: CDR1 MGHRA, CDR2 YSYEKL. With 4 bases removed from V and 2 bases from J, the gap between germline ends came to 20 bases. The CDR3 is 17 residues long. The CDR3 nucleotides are TGCGCCAGCAGCCCCCGAACCTCGCGCAGCCTGAACTATGGCTACACCTTC. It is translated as CASSPRTSRSLNYGYTF.

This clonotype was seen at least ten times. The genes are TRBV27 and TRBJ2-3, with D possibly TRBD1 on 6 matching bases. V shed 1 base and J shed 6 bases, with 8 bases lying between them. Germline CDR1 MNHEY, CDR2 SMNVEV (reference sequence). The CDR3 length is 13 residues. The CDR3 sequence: CASSLYDRDTQYF. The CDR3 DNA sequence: TGTGCCAGCAGTTTATACGACAGGGATACGCAGTATTTT.

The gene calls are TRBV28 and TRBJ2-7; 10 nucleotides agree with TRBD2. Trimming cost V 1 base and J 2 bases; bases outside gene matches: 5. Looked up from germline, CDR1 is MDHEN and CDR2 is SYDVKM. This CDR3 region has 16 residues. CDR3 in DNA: TGTGCCAGCAGTTTATTTTCTCTAGCGGGAGCCTACGAGCAGTACTTC. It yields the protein CASSLFSLAGAYEQYF.

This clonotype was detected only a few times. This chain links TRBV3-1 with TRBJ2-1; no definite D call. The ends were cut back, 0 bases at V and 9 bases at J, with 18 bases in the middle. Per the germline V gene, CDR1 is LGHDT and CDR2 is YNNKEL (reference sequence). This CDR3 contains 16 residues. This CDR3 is CASSQDLGTGLGEQFF. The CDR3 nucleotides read TGTGCCAGCAGCCAAGATTTGGGAACTGGGTTAGGTGAGCAGTTCTTC.

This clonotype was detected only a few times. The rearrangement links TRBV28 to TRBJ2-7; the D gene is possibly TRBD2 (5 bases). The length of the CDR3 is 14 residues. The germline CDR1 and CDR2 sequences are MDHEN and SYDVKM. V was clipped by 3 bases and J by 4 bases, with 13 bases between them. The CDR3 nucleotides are TGTGCCAGCAGTTTGAGGGTTACCGAATACGAGCAGTACTTC. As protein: CASSLRVTEYEQYF.

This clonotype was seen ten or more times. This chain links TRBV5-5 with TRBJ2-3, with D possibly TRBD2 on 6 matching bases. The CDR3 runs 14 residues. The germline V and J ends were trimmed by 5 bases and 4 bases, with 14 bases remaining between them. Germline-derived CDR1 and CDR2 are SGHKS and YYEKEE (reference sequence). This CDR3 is CASRPMPGADTQYF. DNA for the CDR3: TGTGCCAGCAGACCCATGCCGGGGGCAGATACGCAGTATTTT. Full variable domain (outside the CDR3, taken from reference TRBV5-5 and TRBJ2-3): DAGVTQSPTHLIKTRGQQVTLRCSPISGHKSVSWYQQVLGQGPQFIFQYYEKEERGRGNFPDRFSARQFPNYSSELNVNALLLGDSALYLCASRPMPGADTQYFGPGTRLTVL.

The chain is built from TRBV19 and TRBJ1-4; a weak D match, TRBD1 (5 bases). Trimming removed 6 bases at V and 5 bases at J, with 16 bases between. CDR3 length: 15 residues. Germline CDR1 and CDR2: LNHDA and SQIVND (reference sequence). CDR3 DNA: TGTGCCAGTAGATCGGGCGGCAGGGAGAATGAAAAACTGTTTTTT. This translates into CASRSGGRENEKLFF.

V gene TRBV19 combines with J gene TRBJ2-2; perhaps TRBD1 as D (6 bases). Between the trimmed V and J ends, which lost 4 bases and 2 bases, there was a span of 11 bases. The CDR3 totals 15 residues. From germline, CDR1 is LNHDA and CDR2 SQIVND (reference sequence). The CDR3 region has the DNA TGTGCCAGTAGTAAAAGGGGGTTCAACACCGGGGAGCTGTTTTTT. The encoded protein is CASSKRGFNTGELFF. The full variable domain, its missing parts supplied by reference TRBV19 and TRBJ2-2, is DGGITQSPKYLFRKEGQNVTLSCEQNLNHDAMYWYRQDPGQGLRLIYYSQIVNDFQKGDIAEGYSVSREKKESFPLTVTSAQKNPTAFYLCASSKRGFNTGELFFGEGSRLTVL.

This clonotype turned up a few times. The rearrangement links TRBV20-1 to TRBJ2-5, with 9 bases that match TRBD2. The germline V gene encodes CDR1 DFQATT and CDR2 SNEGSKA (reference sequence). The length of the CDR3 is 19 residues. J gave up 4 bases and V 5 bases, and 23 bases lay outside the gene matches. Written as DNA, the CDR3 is TGCAGTGCTGATGGTGGGGTTGCGCTAGCGGGACCGAGAAGAGAGACCCAGTACTTC. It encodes CSADGGVALAGPRRETQYF.

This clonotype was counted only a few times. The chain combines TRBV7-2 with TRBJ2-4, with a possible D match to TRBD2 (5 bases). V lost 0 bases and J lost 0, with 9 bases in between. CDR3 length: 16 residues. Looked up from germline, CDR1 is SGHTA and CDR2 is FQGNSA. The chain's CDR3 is CASSLAGESAKNIQYF. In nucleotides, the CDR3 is TGTGCCAGCAGCTTAGCTGGGGAGTCAGCCAAAAACATTCAGTACTTC.

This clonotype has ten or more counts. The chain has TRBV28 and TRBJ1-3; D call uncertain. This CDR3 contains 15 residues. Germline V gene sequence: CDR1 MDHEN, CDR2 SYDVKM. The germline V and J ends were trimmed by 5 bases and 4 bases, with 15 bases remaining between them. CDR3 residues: CASSPRSVYGNTIYF. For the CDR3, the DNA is TGTGCCAGCAGTCCCCGGTCGGTTTACGGAAACACCATATATTTT.

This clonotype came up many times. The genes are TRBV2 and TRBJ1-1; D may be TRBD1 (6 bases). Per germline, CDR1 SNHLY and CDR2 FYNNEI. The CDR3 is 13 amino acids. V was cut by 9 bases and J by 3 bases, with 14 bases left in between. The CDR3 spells CARRQVSDTEAFF. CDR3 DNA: TGTGCCAGACGACAGGTTTCGGACACTGAAGCTTTCTTT.

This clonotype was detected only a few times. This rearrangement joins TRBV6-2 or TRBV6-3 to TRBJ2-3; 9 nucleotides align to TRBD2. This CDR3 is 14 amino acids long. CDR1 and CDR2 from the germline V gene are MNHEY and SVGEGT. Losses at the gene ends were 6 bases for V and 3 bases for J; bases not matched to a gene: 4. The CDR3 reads CASRWTSETDTQYF. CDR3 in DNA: TGTGCCAGCAGATGGACTAGCGAAACAGATACGCAGTATTTT.

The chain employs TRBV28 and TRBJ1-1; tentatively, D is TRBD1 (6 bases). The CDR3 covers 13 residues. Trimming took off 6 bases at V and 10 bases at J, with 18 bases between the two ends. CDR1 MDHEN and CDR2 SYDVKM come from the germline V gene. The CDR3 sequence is CASREDRRRAAFF. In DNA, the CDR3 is TGTGCCAGCAGGGAAGACAGGCGGAGGGCAGCTTTCTTT.